This T cell receptor beta chain was captured by sequencing in a study of T cells in Graves' hyperthyroidism and ophthalmopathy. Points from the study as a whole: In validation, the model predicted ophthalmopathy. These predictions came a median about 6.8 months before onset.

No progression to ophthalmopathy during 18 months of follow-up defined stable disease. Patients were excluded because of uncontrolled infection, other autoimmune disease, pregnancy or lactation. The source material, RNA transcripts, was used to amplify TCR beta CDR3 regions. TCR CDR3 regions were first amplified by RT-PCR with HTBI primers. TCRdb itself ran the multiplex PCR reads through MiXCR, one entry per CDR3 protein. Among 90,000 to 120,000 distinct CDR3 sequences, about 15% were seen once, and the ten largest hold about 42%. Trimming left V 6 bases short and J 3 bases short, with 11 bases between. This CDR3 contains 12 residues. Germline CDR1 and CDR2: DFQATT and SNEGSKA (reference sequence). This clonotype was counted at least ten times. The target antigen is unknown.

This clonotype originated in a woman aged 45-60 years with Graves' hyperthyroidism. The material sequenced was blood. This chain connects TRBV20-1 to TRBJ1-1; the D gene is possibly TRBD1 (5 bases). The CDR3 loop is CSASGSYTEAFF. The CDR3 nucleotides are TGCAGTGCCTCAGGGAGTTACACTGAAGCTTTCTTT.